These 5 T cell receptor beta chains came from one sample sequenced in a study of blood T cell repertoires in COVID-19. Only in-frame clones appear in the TCRdb table, and some are missing; sequencing was by immunoSEQ multiplex PCR. This table holds over 350,000 clones, around nine tenths found once. The sample taken for sequencing was peripheral blood. The receptors were sampled from a woman aged 25-40 years with acute or convalescent COVID-19.

This chain uses TRBV12-3 or TRBV12-4 with TRBJ1-2; D not resolved. Between the trimmed V and J ends, which lost 4 bases and 0 bases, there was a span of 6 bases. The CDR3 totals 13 residues. CDR3 in DNA: TGTGCCAGCAGTTCCAACACTAACTATGGCTACACCTTC. Protein: CASSSNTNYGYTF.

The V call is TRBV6-6, the J call TRBJ1-4; weak D call: TRBD1 (5 bases). The CDR3 extends over 14 amino acids. V lost 6 bases to trimming and J lost 7 bases, with 15 bases between them. The germline CDR1 and CDR2 sequences are MNHNY and SVGAGI (reference sequence). CDR3 sequence (DNA): TGTGCCAGCAGGTCCGGGACCGGGAGTGAAAAACTGTTTTTT. The encoded protein is CASRSGTGSEKLFF.

The rearrangement links TRBV2 to TRBJ1-1; D is undetermined. This CDR3 region has 12 residues. V was cut by 7 bases and J by 0 bases, with 6 bases left in between. Germline-derived CDR1 and CDR2 are SNHLY and FYNNEI. The CDR3 protein is CASNRVNTEAFF. The CDR3 bases are TGTGCCAGCAATAGAGTGAACACTGAAGCTTTCTTT.

This chain uses TRBV28 with TRBJ2-3; weak D call: TRBD1 (5 bases). The germline V and J ends were trimmed by 4 bases and 4 bases, with 15 bases remaining between them. The CDR3 extends over 15 amino acids. Germline assignment: CDR1 MDHEN and CDR2 SYDVKM. CDR3 sequence: CASSSAGLGPDTQYF. Here the CDR3 DNA reads TGTGCCAGCAGTTCTGCAGGGCTGGGGCCAGATACGCAGTATTTT.

The genes are TRBV18 and TRBJ1-6; D remains ambiguous. The CDR3 runs to 16 residues. Trimming pared 3 bases from V and 8 bases from J, leaving 17 bases between. Germline CDR1 is KGHSH and CDR2 is LQKENI. CDR3 coding DNA: TGTGCCAGCTCACCGGAGGCTACAGCGGGGTATTCACCCCTCCACTTT. It yields the protein CASSPEATAGYSPLHF.